The clone carrying this TCR beta chain is a singleton in its sample. The target antigen is unknown. A read error may produce the germline difference seen at one junction end. Multiplex PCR amplified TCR beta CDR3 with 32 V and 13 J primers. One entry per CDR3 protein, called by TCRdb with MiXCR from the multiplex PCR reads. The data show over a thousand distinct CDR3 sequences, approximately 31% seen once. The sample comes from a study of immune heterogeneity within non-small cell lung tumors. Study context: The composition of the tumors was 4 squamous cell carcinomas, 10 non-squamous carcinomas and 1 not otherwise specified.

Study findings and constraints: Largely, high-frequency T-cell receptor beta clonotypes differed from one individual patient to another. Identical dominant CDR3 beta clonotypes recurred among a patient's tumor sites, alongside site-unique high-frequency clones.

This CDR3 is 16 amino acids long. Germline loops: CDR1 MDHEN, CDR2 SYDVKM. Template material comprised bulk tumor genomic DNA at about 660 ng per sample. Biopsies that were spaced far apart were taken, several per primary tumor, during surgery. The study enrolled patients with untreated, newly diagnosed non-small cell lung cancer who underwent curative surgery. All donors had received a new diagnosis of non-small cell lung cancer and were undergoing surgery with curative intent. This clonotype was obtained from a man in his 60s with non-small cell lung cancer. Sample: lung tumor tissue. The chain couples TRBV28 to TRBJ2-1, with 10 bases fitting TRBD2. CDR3 loop: CASSRPSGGLNNERFF. For the CDR3, the DNA is TGTGCCAGCAGTCGTCCTAGCGGGGGACTCAACAATGAGCGGTTCTTC.